These 20 T cell receptor beta chains were all obtained from the same sample, sequenced in a study of blood T cell repertoires in COVID-19. Libraries were prepared by immunoSEQ multiplex PCR; TCRdb keeps only in-frame clonotypes and omits some of them. The profile shows roughly 81,000 clones, around 87% of them singletons. Sample: peripheral blood. The receptors originated from a man aged 40-49 years with acute or convalescent COVID-19.

This rearrangement joins TRBV7-2 to TRBJ2-5; TRBD2 matches at 10 bases. The germline gives CDR1 SGHTA, CDR2 FQGNSA. V shed 5 bases and J 4 bases; nucleotides not matched to a gene: 10. This CDR3 comprises 16 residues. The CDR3 spells CASSKTAGGPRETQYF. For the CDR3, the DNA is TGTGCCAGCAGCAAAACAGCGGGGGGGCCCCGAGAGACCCAGTACTTC.

V usage is TRBV29-1 and J usage is TRBJ1-2; no definite D call. Trimming pared 3 bases from V and 4 bases from J, leaving 12 bases between. The germline gives CDR1 SQVTM, CDR2 ANQGSEA. The CDR3 spans 13 residues. CDR3 loop: CSVDTRRGYGYTF. In DNA form, the CDR3 reads TGCAGCGTTGATACCCGTCGGGGCTATGGCTACACCTTC.

The chain combines TRBV11-3 with TRBJ1-2; 9 nucleotides agree with TRBD1. From germline, CDR1 is SGHNT and CDR2 YENEEA. Losses at the gene ends were 5 bases for V and 2 bases for J; bases not matched to a gene: 9. The CDR3 consists of 16 residues. The CDR3 spells CASSPGTGMENYGYTF. The CDR3 DNA follows: TGTGCCAGCAGCCCCGGGACAGGGATGGAAAACTATGGCTACACCTTC.

This chain connects TRBV6-5 to TRBJ1-1; D is ambiguous. This CDR3 spans 16 amino acids. V lost 2 bases and J lost 5, with 18 bases in between. Germline V gives CDR1 MNHEY, CDR2 SVGAGI. This chain's CDR3 is CASSYPRGGERTEAFF. The CDR3, as DNA: TGTGCCAGCAGTTACCCGAGAGGCGGGGAGAGGACTGAAGCTTTCTTT.

The genes are TRBV19 and TRBJ1-1; D remains ambiguous. CDR3 length equals 11 residues. Trimming took off 7 bases at V and 1 base at J, with 4 bases between the two ends. CDR1 and CDR2 from the germline V gene are LNHDA and SQIVND (reference sequence). The CDR3 reads CASTQNTEAFF. The CDR3 nucleotides are TGTGCCAGTACCCAGAACACTGAAGCTTTCTTT.

The J gene is TRBJ1-6, the V gene TRBV27; 7 nucleotides agree with TRBD1. The length of the CDR3 is 17 residues. V trimming: 0 bases; J trimming: 9 bases; junction bases outside the gene matches: 11. CDR1 and CDR2 (germline): MNHEY, SMNVEV (reference sequence). The DNA of the CDR3 is TGTGCCAGCAGTTTATCGTCAACCGGGACAGTGAGTTCACCCCTCCACTTT. Protein product: CASSLSSTGTVSSPLHF.

The CDR3 DNA reads as TGTGCCAGCAGCGTAGCTACGTCGGGAGGCGTGGGTGAGCAGTTCTTC. Translating it yields CASSVATSGGVGEQFF. The chain uses TRBV9 and TRBJ2-1, with TRBD2 matching 7 bases. CDR1 is SGDLS and CDR2 is YYNGEE in the germline V gene. The CDR3 length is 16 residues. The V and J ends lost 0 bases and 9 bases, in that order; junction bases with no gene match: 12. The full variable domain, completed using reference TRBV9 and TRBJ2-1, is DSGVTQTPKHLITATGQRVTLRCSPRSGDLSVYWYQQSLDQGLQFLIQYYNGEERAKGNILERFSAQQFPDLHSELNLSSLELGDSALYFCASSVATSGGVGEQFFGPGTRLTVL.

The chain carries TRBV4-1 and TRBJ2-2; the match to TRBD2 covers 11 bases. This CDR3 contains 19 residues. The ends lost 2 bases at V and 0 bases at J; junction bases unmatched: 8. Germline V gene lookup returns CDR1 MGHRA and CDR2 YSYEKL. Here the CDR3 reads CASSQPDLAGGANTGELFF. CDR3 DNA sequence: TGCGCCAGCAGCCAACCGGACTTAGCGGGGGGGGCGAACACCGGGGAGCTGTTTTTT.

V gene TRBV6-5 combines with J gene TRBJ1-5, with D perhaps matching TRBD1 (6 bases). The CDR3 runs to 12 residues. V was cut by 11 bases and J by 7 bases, with 15 bases left in between. Looked up from germline, CDR1 is MNHEY and CDR2 is SVGAGI. This CDR3 reads CAVMVGGQPQHF. In DNA, the CDR3 is TGTGCCGTAATGGTAGGGGGACAGCCCCAGCATTTT.

The V gene is TRBV29-1, the J gene TRBJ1-1; no definite D call. V was shortened by 6 bases and J by 2 bases, with 4 bases between the two germline ends. This CDR3 region has 10 residues. The germline gives CDR1 SQVTM, CDR2 ANQGSEA. The CDR3 protein is CSVVNTEAFF. The CDR3 region has the DNA TGCAGCGTCGTTAACACTGAAGCTTTCTTT. Supplemented by reference TRBV29-1 and TRBJ1-1, the full variable domain reads SAVISQKPSRDICQRGTSLTIQCQVDSQVTMMFWYRQQPGQSLTLIATANQGSEATYESGFVIDKFPISRPNLTFSTLTVSNMSPEDSSIYLCSVVNTEAFFGQGTRLTVV.

DNA for the CDR3: TGTGCCAGCAGCCAAGAAGCGCAGTCGTTCACTGAAGCTTTCTTT. Protein: CASSQEAQSFTEAFF. The chain recombines TRBV3-1 (or the pseudogene TRBV3-2) with TRBJ1-1; D not certain. CDR3 length: 15 amino acids. The germline V gene encodes CDR1 LGHDT and CDR2 YNNKEL (reference sequence). V lost 0 bases to trimming and J lost 4 bases, with 12 bases between them.

The chain has TRBV6-5 and TRBJ1-1; 10 nucleotides agree with TRBD1. The CDR3 is made up of 15 amino acids. The germline gives CDR1 MNHEY, CDR2 SVGAGI. Trimming at V came to 9 bases and at J to 1 base, leaving 8 bases not matched to a gene. The CDR3 nucleotides read TGTGCCAGTACCCGACAGGGGGCAACGAACACTGAAGCTTTCTTT. Its protein product is CASTRQGATNTEAFF.

This chain uses TRBV3-1 (or the pseudogene TRBV3-2) with TRBJ2-3; D gene ambiguous. Between the trimmed V and J ends, which lost 1 base and 6 bases, there was a span of 8 bases. The germline CDR1 and CDR2 sequences are LGHDT and YNNKEL (reference sequence). This CDR3 spans 13 amino acids. The CDR3 region has the DNA TGTGCCAGCAGCCAAGGAGCTGTGGATACGCAGTATTTT. It yields the protein CASSQGAVDTQYF.

This chain links TRBV5-4 with TRBJ2-7, with 8 bases matching TRBD2. CDR3 length equals 16 residues. V shed 4 bases and J 3 bases; nucleotides not matched to a gene: 12. Germline V gene lookup returns CDR1 SGHNT and CDR2 YYREEE (reference sequence). CDR3 in amino acids: CASSPPGDSGVYEQYF. In DNA, the CDR3 is TGTGCCAGCAGCCCCCCGGGGGATAGCGGGGTCTACGAGCAGTACTTC.

This chain links TRBV30 with TRBJ2-1; tentatively, D is TRBD2 (5 bases). V was cut by 0 bases and J by 9 bases, with 9 bases left in between. Germline V gene data show CDR1 as GTSNPN and CDR2 as SVGIG (reference sequence). The CDR3 spans 12 residues. This CDR3 reads CAWSVSGIEQFF. As DNA, the CDR3 is TGTGCCTGGAGTGTTTCCGGGATTGAGCAGTTCTTC.

As concerns this clone: The junction and the germline gene differ at one end; a read error may be behind it. The gene calls are TRBV19 and TRBJ1-4; possibly TRBD1 for D (5 bases). Germline V gene sequence: CDR1 LNHDA, CDR2 SQIVND (reference sequence). The CDR3 runs 12 residues. CDR3 sequence reads: CASSIGTGGVTF. For the CDR3, the DNA is TGTGCCAGTAGTATCGGAACTGGGGGGGTCACTTTT.

This clone appeared once. Here the CDR3 reads CASSLRGLGRSNQPQHF. The DNA of the CDR3 is TGTGCCAGCAGCTTGAGGGGGCTCGGGCGAAGCAATCAGCCCCAGCATTTT. The V and J genes are TRBV5-6 and TRBJ1-5; 7 nucleotides align to TRBD1. This CDR3 spans 17 amino acids. CDR1 and CDR2 (germline): SGHDT, YYEEEE. The V segment lost 1 base and the J segment 1 base; nucleotides outside the gene matches: 8.

The J gene is TRBJ2-7, the V gene TRBV10-3; TRBD1 aligns across 7 bases. Germline V gene lookup returns CDR1 ENHRY and CDR2 SYGVKD. With V trimmed by 7 bases and J by 5 bases, 8 bases remained unmatched. The CDR3 has 13 amino acids. The CDR3 nucleotides read TGTGCCATCACGGGGCAACAGGGGAACGAGCAGTACTTC. As protein: CAITGQQGNEQYF.

The genes are TRBV6-6 and TRBJ1-5, with D perhaps TRBD1 (5 bases). The germline V and J ends were trimmed by 5 bases and 10 bases, with 9 bases remaining between them. This CDR3 is 11 amino acids long. Germline loops: CDR1 MNHNY, CDR2 SVGAGI (reference sequence). CDR3 nucleotide sequence: TGTGCCAGCAGTCCCCAGGGACCCCAGCATTTT. This codes for CASSPQGPQHF.

The V and J genes are TRBV27 and TRBJ2-1, with TRBD2 matching 9 bases. Germline V gene lookup returns CDR1 MNHEY and CDR2 SMNVEV (reference sequence). The length of the CDR3 is 17 residues. Trimming cost V 7 bases and J 6 bases; bases outside gene matches: 16. The CDR3 spells CASTPRVLAGILNEQFF. The CDR3 DNA is TGTGCCAGCACCCCTCGGGTACTAGCGGGCATACTCAATGAGCAGTTCTTC.